This T cell receptor (beta chain) was found in a study of T-cell reconstitution after alpha-beta-depleted transplantation in children. The study's findings and limits: Certain patients had high TCRbeta diversity at day 60, and it came from recipient T cells and thymic progenitors that survived.

The TCRbeta library was prepared with unique molecular identifiers. MiXCR, run by TCRdb on the PCR reads, gives a single entry per CDR3 protein. The data contain over 400,000 distinct CDR3 sequences, 43% of them singletons. With respect to this clonotype: Its antigen is still unknown.

The specimen comprised PBMCs, sampled before TCRalphabeta/CD19-depleted stem cell transplant. This TCR came from a girl aged 2 to 9 with aplastic anemia, due to receive a stem cell transplant.

The CDR3 loop reads CASSRGLAREQYF. The CDR3 nucleotides are TGTGCCAGCAGCCGGGGACTAGCGAGAGAGCAGTACTTC. The chain uses TRBV12-3 or TRBV12-4 and TRBJ2-7; 10 nucleotides align to TRBD2. V lost 6 bases and J lost 7; bases outside the gene matches: 6. The CDR3 is made up of 13 amino acids.